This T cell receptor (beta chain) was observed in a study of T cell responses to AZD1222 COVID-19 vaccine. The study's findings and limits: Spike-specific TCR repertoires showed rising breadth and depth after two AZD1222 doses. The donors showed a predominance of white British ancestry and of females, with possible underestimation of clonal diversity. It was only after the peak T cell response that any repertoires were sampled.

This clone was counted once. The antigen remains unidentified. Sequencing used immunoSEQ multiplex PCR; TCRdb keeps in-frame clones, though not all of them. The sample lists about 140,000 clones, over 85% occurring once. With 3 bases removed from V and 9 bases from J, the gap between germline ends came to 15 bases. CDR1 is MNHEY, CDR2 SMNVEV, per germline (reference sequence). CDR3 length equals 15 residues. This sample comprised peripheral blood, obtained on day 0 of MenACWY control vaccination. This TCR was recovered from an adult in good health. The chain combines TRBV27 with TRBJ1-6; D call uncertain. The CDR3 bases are TGTGCCAGCAGTTTCTTCAGTGGTAGGGTTTCACCCCTCCACTTT. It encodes CASSFFSGRVSPLHF.